One sample yielded the 9 T cell receptor beta chains listed below, sequenced in a study of prognosis after radiotherapy for stage I lung cancer. It was by two-round multiplex PCR that TCR beta CDR3 was amplified from genomic DNA. The use of primers specific to each TRBV and TRBJ gene characterized first-round PCR. One entry per CDR3 protein results from TCRdb running MiXCR on the multiplex PCR reads. Of about 12,000 distinct CDR3 sequences in the sample, about 59% were seen once. The source was PBMCs, collected before or after stereotactic body radiation therapy (not recorded which). All receptors come from a donor over 45 with non-small cell lung cancer.

The sample holds many counts of this clonotype. The chain links TRBV5-4 to TRBJ1-4; D is uncertain. CDR1 is SGHNT and CDR2 is YYREEE in the germline V gene (reference sequence). Trimming stripped 2 bases from V and 8 bases from J, with 13 bases between. The CDR3 contains 14 residues. In DNA form, the CDR3 reads TGTGCCAGCAGCTTTAGTACAGAATCCGAAAAACTGTTTTTT. The encoded protein is CASSFSTESEKLFF.

Concerning this clonotype itself: This may come from a read error, since a much larger clone is one base off. The chain is built from TRBV7-9 and TRBJ2-1; 12 bases are a match to TRBD2. The CDR3 runs to 16 residues. The trim removed 4 bases at V and 9 bases at J, leaving 10 bases unmatched. Germline V gives CDR1 SEHNR, CDR2 FQNEAQ (reference sequence). This CDR3 is CASSSPSSGRGSEQFF. The CDR3 DNA sequence: TGTGCCAGCAGCTCGCCGTCTAGCGGGAGGGGTAGTGAGCAGTTCTTC.

This clonotype is medium-sized in the sample. Here the CDR3 reads CAWSVSDSNEQFF. The CDR3 nucleotides are TGTGCCTGGAGTGTCAGCGACTCTAATGAGCAGTTCTTC. The chain combines TRBV30 with TRBJ2-1; D is unclear. CDR3 length equals 13 residues. Germline values: CDR1 GTSNPN, CDR2 SVGIG (reference sequence). V lost 0 bases and J 7 bases, leaving 10 bases between the germline ends.

V is TRBV27 and J is TRBJ2-2; the D is unclear. Germline assignment: CDR1 MNHEY and CDR2 SMNVEV (reference sequence). The V gene lost 2 bases and the J gene lost 6 bases, with 4 bases spanning the gap. This CDR3 contains 12 residues. CDR3 protein: CASSLGPGELFF. The CDR3 DNA reads as TGTGCCAGCAGTTTAGGGCCCGGGGAGCTGTTTTTT.

In its sample, this clonotype is medium-sized. The gene calls are TRBV28 and TRBJ2-3; 9 nucleotides agree with TRBD1. V shed 5 bases, J shed 8 bases, and the junction held 2 bases outside the gene matches. This CDR3 contains 12 residues. CDR1 and CDR2 (germline): MDHEN, SYDVKM. This CDR3 is CASSTTGGTQYF. The CDR3, as DNA: TGTGCCAGCAGTACGACAGGGGGTACGCAGTATTTT.

Regarding this clonotype: An end of the junction differs from the germline gene, which may be a read error. V is TRBV19 and J is TRBJ1-2; D unclear. CDR1 LNHDA and CDR2 SQIVND come from the germline V gene (reference sequence). The CDR3 contains 14 residues. CDR3 amino acids: CASFPGLGAYGYTF. In DNA, the CDR3 is TGTGCCAGTTTCCCGGGTCTGGGCGCGTATGGTTACACCTTC.

In its sample, this clonotype is medium-sized. The rearrangement joins TRBV20-1 to TRBJ1-2, with no clear D. V lost 4 bases, J lost 4 bases, and 16 bases lay in between. The CDR3 has 14 amino acids. Germline lookup yields CDR1 DFQATT and CDR2 SNEGSKA (reference sequence). DNA for the CDR3: TGCAGTGCTACTCAGACAATGTCCATCTATGGCTACACCTTC. This sequence encodes CSATQTMSIYGYTF.

In its sample, this clonotype was seen many times. The chain uses TRBV9 and TRBJ1-5; perhaps TRBD1 as D (5 bases). The CDR3 totals 13 residues. Germline assignment: CDR1 SGDLS and CDR2 YYNGEE. V dropped 4 bases and J dropped 7 bases, with 12 bases sitting between them. The CDR3 nucleotides are TGTGCCAGCAGCTATGTTGGGGGACAGCCCCAGCATTTT. Translated, it gives CASSYVGGQPQHF.

V gene TRBV6-1 combines with J gene TRBJ1-5; tentatively, D is TRBD1 (6 bases). Germline values: CDR1 MNHNS, CDR2 SASEGT. Trimming cost V 8 bases and J 3 bases, with 14 bases left between them. The CDR3 consists of 14 residues. The chain's CDR3 is CASQDRSVNQPQHF. The CDR3 nucleotides read TGTGCCAGCCAGGACAGATCGGTCAATCAGCCCCAGCATTTT.